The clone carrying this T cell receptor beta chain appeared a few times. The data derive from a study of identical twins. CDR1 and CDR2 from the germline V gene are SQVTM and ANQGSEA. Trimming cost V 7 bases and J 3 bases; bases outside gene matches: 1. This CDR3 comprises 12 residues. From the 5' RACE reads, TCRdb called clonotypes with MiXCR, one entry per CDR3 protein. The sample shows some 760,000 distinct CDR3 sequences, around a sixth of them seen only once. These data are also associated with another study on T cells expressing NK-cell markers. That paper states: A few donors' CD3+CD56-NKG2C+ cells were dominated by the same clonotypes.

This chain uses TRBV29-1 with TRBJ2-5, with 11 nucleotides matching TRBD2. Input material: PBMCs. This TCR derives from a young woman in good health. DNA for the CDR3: TGCAGCGCGGGACTAGCGGAAGAGACCCAGTACTTC. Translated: CSAGLAEETQYF.